What follows are 7 T cell receptor beta chains derived from one specimen sequenced in a study of Ad26.COV2.S vaccination and SARS-CoV-2 variants. The treatment here: about 20 received Ad26.COV2.S at low or high dose, single or two shots; several received placebo; per-sample allocation not given. The samples were gathered on day 63 after the first injection of vaccine or placebo. Generated by immunoSEQ multiplex PCR, the TCRdb table keeps only in-frame clones and is missing some. The profile covers roughly 510,000 clones, with around 85% appearing a single time and over 10% taken by the ten largest. This specimen was peripheral blood, taken in a trial of Ad26.COV2.S vaccine versus placebo. The source is a person aged 18-60 years who received the Ad26.COV2.S COVID-19 vaccine or a placebo.

The genes are TRBV4-2 and TRBJ1-3; D is possibly TRBD1 (6 bases). The CDR3 consists of 16 residues. The V gene's germline CDR1 is LGHNA and CDR2 YNFKEQ. V lost 2 bases, J lost 3 bases, and 14 bases lay in between. The CDR3 bases are TGTGCCAGCAGCCAATTTCTACAGGGTGGTGGAAACACCATATATTTT. Translating it yields CASSQFLQGGGNTIYF.

The chain is built from TRBV28 and TRBJ2-3; D not resolved. Trimming took 8 bases from V and 0 from J, leaving 15 bases between them. Germline lookup yields CDR1 MDHEN and CDR2 SYDVKM. The CDR3 consists of 15 residues. This chain's CDR3 is CASGASGPSTDTQYF. The CDR3 DNA reads as TGTGCCAGCGGCGCCTCAGGACCTAGCACAGATACGCAGTATTTT.

The chain combines TRBV2 with TRBJ2-3; D gene unclear. V gave up 7 bases and J gave up 0 bases, with 8 bases separating them. CDR3 size: 13 residues. CDR1 SNHLY and CDR2 FYNNEI come from the germline V gene. The CDR3 DNA is TGTGCCAGCACCACCCCCAGCACAGATACGCAGTATTTT. This sequence encodes CASTTPSTDTQYF.

This clone has just a few counts. The V gene is TRBV6-1, the J gene TRBJ2-6; no definite D call. V was cut by 6 bases and J by 0 bases, with 6 bases left in between. Per the germline V gene, CDR1 is MNHNS and CDR2 is SASEGT. The CDR3 spans 14 residues. The CDR3 DNA sequence: TGTGCCAGCAGCCGAAACTCTGGGGCCAACGTCCTGACTTTC. This encodes CASSRNSGANVLTF.

V is TRBV19 and J is TRBJ2-2; TRBD1 is a possible D gene (5 bases). Per the germline V gene, CDR1 is LNHDA and CDR2 is SQIVND (reference sequence). The ends were cut back, 0 bases at V and 4 bases at J, with 9 bases in the middle. The CDR3 contains 15 residues. The chain's CDR3 is CASSIDGAVTGELFF. Here the CDR3 DNA reads TGTGCCAGTAGTATAGATGGGGCCGTCACCGGGGAGCTGTTTTTT.

The rearrangement links TRBV28 to TRBJ2-3, with no clear D. The CDR3 sequence is 11 residues long. V was clipped by 1 base and J by 7 bases, with 3 bases between them. Germline values: CDR1 MDHEN, CDR2 SYDVKM. In nucleotides, the CDR3 is TGTGCCAGCAGTTTATCTTATACGCAGTATTTT. Amino acid sequence: CASSLSYTQYF.

V and J are TRBV6-5 and TRBJ1-5; D remains unclear. Germline assignment: CDR1 MNHEY and CDR2 SVGAGI. This CDR3 comprises 14 residues. V lost 4 bases, J lost 0 bases, and 7 bases lay in between. In nucleotides, the CDR3 is TGTGCCAGCAGTTCGTGGGGTAGCAATCAGCCCCAGCATTTT. Its translation is CASSSWGSNQPQHF.